This record covers a single T cell receptor (beta chain). Antigen: not known. In TCRdb, the reads were re-called with MiXCR into one record per CDR3 protein. The table has around 120,000 distinct CDR3 sequences, around 40% seen once. This sample is drawn from a study of T cell repertoires in cytomegalovirus infection. As for the study in general: Epitope selection comprised recently identified HLA-C-restricted CMV epitopes and well-studied HLA-B-restricted CMV epitopes. Evidence of both CMV infection and a matching HLA type came from public TCR beta signatures. Study-level findings and limits: Within the response measured ex vivo, HLA-C-restricted CMV-specific TCR beta clonotypes were dominant.

The V gene's germline CDR1 is MNHEY and CDR2 SVGEGT. Trimming pared 4 bases from V and 3 bases from J, leaving 16 bases between. The CDR3 contains 16 residues. The rearrangement links TRBV6-2 or TRBV6-3 to TRBJ2-1, with D uncertain. The source material was CD8+ T cells from cultured PBMCs, sampled from culture after CMV antigen stimulation. The sequence was obtained from a human donor in good health (CMV status not recorded). Some clones in this sample may be carry-over from other donors' samples. CDR3 DNA: TGTGCCAGCAGTTCATCGGGTCTCCGGCACTACAATGAGCAGTTCTTC. This sequence encodes CASSSSGLRHYNEQFF.